Below are 3 T cell receptor beta chains sequenced from a single sample in a study of regulatory T cells. Primers: 52 TRBV forward and 13 TRBJ reverse. Clones were read by immunoSEQ multiplex PCR, and TCRdb kept only the in-frame ones, dropping some. This sample has fewer than 13,000 clones, with 84% found just once. Sequencing input: CD8+ T cells sorted from blood. Receptors were obtained from a young adult with CD3G deficiency.

This chain joins TRBV7-8 and TRBJ2-2; possibly TRBD1 for D (6 bases). CDR1 is SGHVS and CDR2 is FQNEAQ in the germline V gene. The CDR3 contains 17 residues. V shed 7 bases and J shed 0 bases, with 18 bases lying between them. The CDR3 is CASTRGVTGSNTGELFF. In DNA form, the CDR3 reads TGTGCCAGCACCAGAGGAGTCACAGGGTCGAACACCGGGGAGCTGTTTTTT.

This clone was seen only once. This chain connects TRBV18 to TRBJ2-4; D is possibly TRBD1 or TRBD2 (5 bases each). The CDR3 consists of 14 residues. V was shortened by 8 bases and J by 5 bases, with 16 bases between the two germline ends. In germline, CDR1 is KGHSH, CDR2 LQKENI. The CDR3 region has the DNA TGTGCCAGCCGGGGCGCCCCCGAGGAAAACATTCAGTACTTC. Translation gives CASRGAPEENIQYF.

The chain recombines TRBV28 with TRBJ2-1; D not certain. CDR1 is MDHEN, CDR2 SYDVKM, per germline. Trimming took 5 bases from V and 10 from J, leaving 12 bases between them. This CDR3 region has 12 residues. The CDR3 sequence: CASSTDRGEQFF. CDR3 coding DNA: TGTGCCAGCAGTACGGACCGCGGCGAGCAGTTCTTC.